This passage covers 27 T cell receptor beta chains from one sample sequenced in a study of OX40 agonist ivuxolimab in advanced cancers. The method behind the library was the immunoSEQ multiplex PCR assay. TCRdb took over this immuneACCESS table, retaining in-frame rearrangements with V and J assigned. Such tables are incomplete; in checked studies, under half of the missing clones stem from an unresolved V gene, and the remainder is unexplained. This sample is represented by 50,000 to 60,000 clones; 75% to 90% of them were singletons. The top ten clonotypes cover approximately 14% of the sample. The sample consisted of CD4+ or CD8+ T cells sorted from blood, taken in a trial of the OX40 agonist ivuxolimab. These receptors originate from an adult with an advanced solid tumor such as melanoma, head and neck, liver or kidney cancer.

This clone was counted only a few times. This chain connects TRBV18 to TRBJ2-2; the D gene is possibly TRBD1 (7 bases). This CDR3 has 16 amino acids. Germline CDR1 and CDR2: KGHSH and LQKENI. Trimming took 2 bases from V and 2 from J, leaving 12 bases between them. The CDR3 sequence: CASSPRGDSNTGELFF. CDR3 DNA sequence: TGTGCCAGCTCACCAAGGGGGGACAGCAACACCGGGGAGCTGTTTTTT.

The CDR3 coding sequence is TGTGCCAGCAGCATCTCCCCGGGAGCACCGACGGAGCAGTTCTTC. Translated: CASSISPGAPTEQFF. This sequence joins TRBV9 and TRBJ2-1, with D tentatively TRBD2 (6 bases). The germline V gene has CDR1 SGDLS and CDR2 YYNGEE. The V gene lost 4 bases and the J gene lost 10 bases, with 21 bases spanning the gap. This CDR3 has 15 residues.

The table lists this clone with a few counts. The chain combines TRBV14 with TRBJ1-2; D might be TRBD1 (6 bases). Germline V gives CDR1 SGHDN, CDR2 FVKESK. V gave up 2 bases and J gave up 4 bases, with 11 bases separating them. The CDR3 length is 14 residues. The chain's CDR3 is CASSQTRGAYGYTF. CDR3 bases: TGTGCCAGCAGCCAAACCAGGGGTGCCTATGGCTACACCTTC.

The chain joins TRBV5-1 to TRBJ2-7; 7 positions match TRBD1. The CDR3 has 17 amino acids. Germline CDR1 is SGHRS and CDR2 is YFSETQ. V lost 2 bases to trimming and J lost 0 bases; unmatched junction nucleotides: 11. Written as DNA, the CDR3 is TGCGCCAGCAGCTTAACCTCAGGGGGAACCACCTCCTACGAGCAGTACTTC. Amino acid sequence: CASSLTSGGTTSYEQYF.

V gene TRBV6-5 combines with J gene TRBJ1-2; TRBD1 is a possible D gene (5 bases). The CDR3 sequence is 12 residues long. In germline, CDR1 is MNHEY, CDR2 SVGAGI. V lost 5 bases and J lost 8, with 12 bases in between. This CDR3 reads CASSQGRHGYTF. CDR3 nucleotide sequence: TGTGCCAGCAGTCAGGGAAGGCACGGCTACACCTTC.

In this sample, this clone turned up once. The V call is TRBV27, the J call TRBJ2-2, with D perhaps matching TRBD1 (5 bases). CDR1 and CDR2 (germline): MNHEY, SMNVEV (reference sequence). V gave up 2 bases and J gave up 8 bases, with 21 bases separating them. The CDR3 is 17 residues long. The CDR3: CASSLRVSQGGPGELFF. The CDR3 DNA sequence: TGTGCCAGCAGTTTAAGAGTGTCCCAGGGTGGCCCAGGGGAGCTGTTTTTT.

The genes are TRBV2 and TRBJ1-6; 10 bases align to TRBD1. Germline trimming cut 3 bases from V and 7 bases from J; bases unmatched to any gene: 3. The CDR3 covers 15 residues. Germline V CDR1 and CDR2: SNHLY, FYNNEI. In DNA, the CDR3 is TGTGCCAGCAGTGAGGACAGGGGGTACAATTCACCCCTCCACTTT. As protein: CASSEDRGYNSPLHF.

The genes are TRBV6-5 and TRBJ2-1; TRBD2 matches 16 bases. Germline V CDR1 and CDR2: MNHEY, SVGAGI. The CDR3 is made up of 16 amino acids. V gave up 2 bases and J gave up 9 bases; unmatched junction bases: 4. The CDR3 loop is CASSYAGLAGGAEQFF. The CDR3 region has the DNA TGTGCCAGCAGTTACGCGGGACTAGCGGGAGGGGCTGAGCAGTTCTTC.

This chain links TRBV19 with TRBJ2-2, with TRBD2 matching over 9 bases. After removal of 4 bases from V and 4 bases from J, the junction contained 4 bases not matched to a gene. Germline CDR1 reads LNHDA; CDR2 reads SQIVND (reference sequence). The CDR3 has 15 residues. CDR3 amino acids: CASSTREGFTGELFF. As DNA, the CDR3 is TGTGCCAGTAGTACGCGGGAGGGCTTCACCGGGGAGCTGTTTTTT.

The rearrangement uses TRBV7-6 and TRBJ2-7; D is unresolved. The CDR3 covers 14 residues. V was trimmed by 0 bases and J by 5 bases, leaving 11 bases between them. The V gene's germline CDR1 is SGHVS and CDR2 FNYEAQ. For the CDR3, the DNA is TGTGCCAGCAGCTTAGCGTCCTTAACACACGAGCAGTACTTC. This translates into CASSLASLTHEQYF.

V gene TRBV11-2 combines with J gene TRBJ2-7; 7 nucleotides agree with TRBD2. After removal of 5 bases from V and 2 bases from J, the junction contained 6 bases not matched to a gene. The germline gives CDR1 SGHAT, CDR2 FQNNGV. This CDR3 region has 14 residues. The CDR3 DNA sequence: TGTGCCAGCAGCCGAGTAGGGAGGGCCTACGAGCAGTACTTC. Its translation is CASSRVGRAYEQYF.

The chain couples TRBV7-9 to TRBJ2-7, with a possible D match to TRBD1 (5 bases). This CDR3 is built from 15 residues. CDR1 and CDR2 (germline): SEHNR, FQNEAQ (reference sequence). Trimming took off 4 bases at V and 0 bases at J, with 13 bases between the two ends. The DNA of the CDR3 is TGTGCCAGCAGCTCCAAGACAGAGAGCTCCTACGAGCAGTACTTC. It is translated as CASSSKTESSYEQYF.

The chain combines TRBV19 with TRBJ2-3; 10 positions agree with TRBD1. Germline CDR1 reads LNHDA; CDR2 reads SQIVND (reference sequence). The CDR3 is 14 residues long. The ends lost 4 bases at V and 4 bases at J; junction bases unmatched: 2. In DNA form, the CDR3 reads TGTGCCAGTAGTACGACAGGGGGCGCAGATACGCAGTATTTT. Its protein is CASSTTGGADTQYF.

The chain employs TRBV6-5 and TRBJ2-1; 9 bases are shared with TRBD1. The CDR3 is made up of 16 amino acids. Germline CDR1 and CDR2: MNHEY and SVGAGI. Losses at the gene ends were 0 bases for V and 8 bases for J; bases not matched to a gene: 8. CDR3 protein: CASSYSMGQGPHEQFF. CDR3 DNA sequence: TGTGCCAGCAGTTACTCGATGGGACAGGGCCCCCATGAGCAGTTCTTC.

As regards this clone: This may arise from a read error, as a much more abundant clone is one base away. The chain has TRBV27 and TRBJ2-5; 11 bases agree with TRBD1. The J call may be in error: the DNA end matches TRBJ2-7 better. The CDR3 contains 14 residues. Germline CDR1 and CDR2: MNHEY and SMNVEV (reference sequence). CDR3 sequence: CASSPGTGGYEQYF. CDR3 nucleotide sequence: TGTGCCAGCAGCCCCGGGACAGGGGGCTACGAGCAGTACTTC.

The sample holds one count of this clone. This sequence joins TRBV4-2 and TRBJ2-3; D possibly corresponds to TRBD1 (6 bases). V dropped 2 bases and J dropped 2 bases, with 8 bases sitting between them. CDR1 is LGHNA and CDR2 is YNFKEQ in the germline V gene. The CDR3 extends over 14 amino acids. DNA of the CDR3: TGTGCCAGCAGCCAACAGGGGACCACAGATACGCAGTATTTT. Translated, it gives CASSQQGTTDTQYF.

In its sample, this clone was seen once. The chain combines TRBV9 with TRBJ1-2; 10 bases align to TRBD1. Germline assignment: CDR1 SGDLS and CDR2 YYNGEE. V dropped 4 bases and J dropped 3; count of bases not matched to a gene: 3. CDR3 length: 14 amino acids. The CDR3: CASSPTGGDYGYTF. DNA of the CDR3: TGTGCCAGCAGCCCGACAGGGGGCGACTATGGCTACACCTTC.

The CDR3 is CAISDQPELIQYF. In DNA form, the CDR3 reads TGTGCCATCAGCGATCAACCGGAGTTAATCCAGTACTTC. V and J are TRBV10-3 and TRBJ2-7; D ambiguous. V was shortened by 6 bases and J by 10 bases, with 19 bases between the two germline ends. This CDR3 is 13 amino acids long. In germline, CDR1 is ENHRY, CDR2 SYGVKD.

This clone showed up just a few times. This sequence joins TRBV10-3 and TRBJ1-2; D is unresolved. Germline V lookup: CDR1 ENHRY, CDR2 SYGVKD. Trimming cost V 10 bases and J 0 bases, with 15 bases left between them. This CDR3 has 14 residues. CDR3 in amino acids: CATTRQASNYGYTF. The DNA for the CDR3 is TGTGCCACCACACGACAAGCCTCTAACTATGGCTACACCTTC.

The chain has TRBV30 and TRBJ2-2, with TRBD2 matching 8 bases. CDR1 and CDR2 (germline): GTSNPN, SVGIG (reference sequence). The CDR3 length is 18 residues. V dropped 0 bases and J dropped 5; count of bases not matched to a gene: 14. CDR3 residues: CAWSVQFSGRLGTGELFF. DNA of the CDR3: TGTGCCTGGAGTGTACAGTTCAGCGGGAGACTGGGTACCGGGGAGCTGTTTTTT.

This clone was counted once. The chain is built from TRBV11-2 and TRBJ2-1, with D possibly being TRBD2 (6 bases). This CDR3 comprises 14 residues. With 7 bases removed from V and 4 bases from J, the gap between germline ends came to 14 bases. The germline gives CDR1 SGHAT, CDR2 FQNNGV. CDR3 region: CASTTLAAYNEQFF. CDR3 DNA: TGTGCCAGCACCACCTTAGCGGCTTACAATGAGCAGTTCTTC.

The chain is built from TRBV7-9 and TRBJ2-7; D gene unclear. The CDR3 sequence is 12 residues long. In germline, CDR1 is SEHNR, CDR2 FQNEAQ (reference sequence). The germline V and J ends were trimmed by 0 bases and 3 bases, with 3 bases remaining between them. The DNA of the CDR3 is TGTGCCAGCAGCTTAGCAAACTACGAGCAGTACTTC. Translation: CASSLANYEQYF.

The chain is built from TRBV5-1 and TRBJ2-5; the D gene is possibly TRBD1 (5 bases). The CDR3 is 21 amino acids. V was pared by 7 bases and J by 2 bases, with 36 bases between. Per germline, CDR1 SGHRS and CDR2 YFSETQ. The CDR3 coding sequence is TGCGCCAGCTACCACACAGGCCTCCAAGAGACCCAGTACTCTTTACAAGAGACCCAGTACTTC. Protein product: CASYHTGLQETQYSLQETQYF.

V gene TRBV10-1 combines with J gene TRBJ2-3; TRBD2 matches at 7 bases. CDR3 length equals 15 residues. The junction had 4 bases not matched to a gene; V was cut back by 2 bases and J by 2 bases. CDR1 and CDR2 from the germline V gene are WNHNN and SYGVQD (reference sequence). CDR3 region: CASSERGDYTDTQYF. The CDR3 region has the DNA TGCGCCAGCAGTGAGCGAGGGGACTACACAGATACGCAGTATTTT.

This sequence joins TRBV19 and TRBJ2-1; 14 bases are shared with TRBD2. Germline CDR1 is LNHDA and CDR2 is SQIVND (reference sequence). The CDR3 totals 16 residues. J gave up 8 bases and V 7 bases, and 10 bases lay outside the gene matches. The CDR3 loop is CASTRTSGRTSDEQFF. The DNA for the CDR3 is TGTGCCAGTACCCGGACTAGCGGGAGGACTAGCGATGAGCAGTTCTTC.

V and J are TRBV15 and TRBJ1-3, with D tentatively TRBD1 (6 bases). Per the germline V gene, CDR1 is LNHNV and CDR2 is YYDKDF (reference sequence). The CDR3 runs to 16 residues. V gave up 3 bases and J gave up 0 bases, with 12 bases separating them. CDR3 nucleotides: TGTGCCACCAGCAGGCGAACAGGGAACTCTGGAAACACCATATATTTT. It specifies CATSRRTGNSGNTIYF.

V and J are TRBV5-1 and TRBJ2-3, with 7 bases that match TRBD1. The CDR3 has 15 residues. Losses at the gene ends were 0 bases for V and 2 bases for J; bases not matched to a gene: 3. CDR1 is SGHRS and CDR2 is YFSETQ in the germline V gene. The CDR3 nucleotides are TGCGCCAGCAGCTTGGACAGGGGTGTCACAGATACGCAGTATTTT. Translating it yields CASSLDRGVTDTQYF.